Presented here are 13 T cell receptor beta chains from one specimen sequenced in a study of blood T cell repertoires in COVID-19. Generated by immunoSEQ multiplex PCR, the TCRdb table keeps only in-frame clones and is missing some. The sample yields 50,000 to 65,000 clones, 76% seen once. Sequencing used peripheral blood. These receptor sequences come from a woman between 50 and 59 years old with active or convalescent COVID-19.

The chain carries TRBV27 and TRBJ1-4; D gene unclear. This CDR3 comprises 14 residues. The V gene lost 8 bases and the J gene lost 0 bases, with 10 bases spanning the gap. Germline CDR1 is MNHEY and CDR2 is SMNVEV (reference sequence). In nucleotides, the CDR3 is TGTGCCAGCCCACAGATTGCAACTAATGAAAAACTGTTTTTT. The encoded protein is CASPQIATNEKLFF.

This chain links TRBV4-2 with TRBJ2-7; 9 positions agree with TRBD2. Germline CDR1 LGHNA, CDR2 YNFKEQ. Germline trimming cut 0 bases from V and 6 bases from J; bases unmatched to any gene: 12. CDR3 length: 17 residues. The CDR3, as DNA: TGTGCCAGCAGCCAAGAAGTGGGTGGGACTAGCTCCCCCGAGCAGTACTTC. Protein product: CASSQEVGGTSSPEQYF.

The V gene is TRBV4-3, the J gene TRBJ2-3; tentatively, D is TRBD2 (6 bases). CDR1 is LGHNA and CDR2 is YSLEER in the germline V gene. CDR3 length: 15 amino acids. V was cut by 0 bases and J by 6 bases, with 13 bases left in between. DNA of the CDR3: TGCGCCAGCAGCCAAGATGTGGGGGACTCGGATACGCAGTATTTT. This sequence encodes CASSQDVGDSDTQYF.

V is TRBV9 and J is TRBJ2-5; D is ambiguous. V gave up 0 bases and J gave up 2 bases, with 11 bases separating them. The germline V gene has CDR1 SGDLS and CDR2 YYNGEE. The CDR3 runs 15 residues. CDR3 sequence: CASSVGAIGQETQYF. CDR3 nucleotide sequence: TGTGCCAGCAGCGTAGGGGCTATCGGTCAAGAGACCCAGTACTTC.

V usage is TRBV20-1 and J usage is TRBJ1-1; D is perhaps TRBD1 (6 bases). V was trimmed by 6 bases and J by 5 bases, leaving 10 bases between them. The CDR3 contains 11 residues. Germline V gene sequence: CDR1 DFQATT, CDR2 SNEGSKA (reference sequence). CDR3 residues: CSAITGTEAFF. The CDR3 region has the DNA TGCAGTGCAATCACAGGGACTGAAGCTTTCTTT.

This clone was seen a few times. The gene calls are TRBV21-1 and TRBJ1-1. TRBV21-1 is a pseudogene locus. The CDR3 is 14 residues long. In DNA, the CDR3 is TGTGCCAGCAGCAAGGGGGGGGGTGAGGCTGAAGCTTTCTTT. Encoded protein: CASSKGGGEAEAFF.

CDR3 protein: CASSSTGESANYGYTF. The CDR3 bases are TGCGCCAGCAGCAGCACAGGGGAATCGGCTAACTATGGCTACACCTTC. This chain links TRBV5-1 with TRBJ1-2, with 7 nucleotides matching TRBD1. V lost 4 bases to trimming and J lost 0 bases; unmatched junction nucleotides: 9. The CDR3 sequence is 16 residues long. Germline loops: CDR1 SGHRS, CDR2 YFSETQ.

This sequence joins TRBV24-1 and TRBJ2-1; perhaps TRBD1 as D (6 bases). In germline, CDR1 is KGHDR, CDR2 SFDVKD. V was shortened by 4 bases and J by 0 bases, with 18 bases between the two germline ends. CDR3 size: 18 residues. The CDR3 loop reads CATSDPSQGSSSYNEQFF. CDR3 coding DNA: TGTGCCACCAGTGACCCTTCCCAGGGGTCGAGCTCCTACAATGAGCAGTTCTTC.

This chain uses TRBV5-1 with TRBJ1-1, with 7 bases matching TRBD1. CDR3 length equals 15 residues. V shed 3 bases and J 4 bases; nucleotides not matched to a gene: 9. Germline loops: CDR1 SGHRS, CDR2 YFSETQ. This chain's CDR3 is CASSSRQGVGTEAFF. In DNA, the CDR3 is TGCGCCAGCAGCTCCCGTCAGGGGGTGGGCACTGAAGCTTTCTTT.

A few counts support this clone. This chain joins TRBV11-3 and TRBJ1-1; no clear D gene. This CDR3 is 14 amino acids long. V was clipped by 0 bases and J by 1 base, with 6 bases between them. CDR1 is SGHNT, CDR2 YENEEA, per germline. This CDR3 is CASSLDHRNTEAFF. CDR3 coding DNA: TGTGCCAGCAGCTTAGATCATAGGAACACTGAAGCTTTCTTT.

The gene calls are TRBV9 and TRBJ2-1; 14 bases are shared with TRBD2. V lost 0 bases to trimming and J lost 10 bases; unmatched junction nucleotides: 15. The CDR3 runs to 19 residues. CDR1 is SGDLS and CDR2 is YYNGEE in the germline V gene. In DNA, the CDR3 is TGTGCCAGCAGCGTAGTAGGAGGCTGGGGACTAGCGGGAGTCCGGGAGCAGTTCTTC. Protein product: CASSVVGGWGLAGVREQFF.

This clone was recorded only once. This rearrangement joins TRBV3-1 (or the pseudogene TRBV3-2) to TRBJ1-2, with D possibly TRBD1 on 5 matching bases. Trimming took off 4 bases at V and 4 bases at J, with 13 bases between the two ends. The germline gives CDR1 LGHDT, CDR2 YNNKEL (reference sequence). This CDR3 is 14 amino acids long. The CDR3 bases are TGTGCCAGCAGCCCCGCAGGGTACAGCTATGGCTACACCTTC. It translates to CASSPAGYSYGYTF.

In its sample, this clone was seen once. The gene calls are TRBV10-3 and TRBJ2-1; 11 bases agree with TRBD2. Germline-derived CDR1 and CDR2 are ENHRY and SYGVKD. Losses at the gene ends were 4 bases for V and 6 bases for J; bases not matched to a gene: 5. The CDR3 contains 15 residues. The CDR3 is CAISGTSGFTNEQFF. The CDR3 region has the DNA TGTGCCATCAGTGGGACTAGCGGGTTTACCAATGAGCAGTTCTTC.